Listed here are 10 T cell receptor beta chains from one sample, sequenced in a study of shared clonotypes between healthy human individuals. The table came from immunoSEQ multiplex PCR; TCRdb's copy has only in-frame clones and leaves some out. The data contain around 510,000 clones, around 78% of them singletons. Sequencing was carried out using PBMCs. These TCRs come from a middle-aged woman in good health. Some clones in this sample may be carry-over from other donors' samples.

This chain connects TRBV4-2 to TRBJ2-3; D gene ambiguous. V lost 3 bases and J lost 3, with 16 bases in between. CDR1 is LGHNA, CDR2 YNFKEQ, per germline. The CDR3 extends over 16 amino acids. As DNA, the CDR3 is TGTGCCAGCAGCCAGAGTAGTCTAGAAAGAACAGATACGCAGTATTTT. It translates to CASSQSSLERTDTQYF.

The genes are TRBV7-2 and TRBJ2-7; D ambiguous. V was clipped by 4 bases and J by 2 bases, with 15 bases between them. The CDR3 runs 15 residues. CDR1 is SGHTA, CDR2 FQGNSA, per germline. The CDR3 sequence: CASSSDRAGAYEQYF. The CDR3 DNA sequence: TGTGCCAGCAGCTCAGATAGGGCAGGAGCCTACGAGCAGTACTTC.

The chain has TRBV9 and TRBJ2-7, with D maybe TRBD1 (5 bases). CDR3 length equals 14 residues. V lost 0 bases and J 4 bases, leaving 11 bases between the germline ends. Germline CDR1 SGDLS, CDR2 YYNGEE. CDR3 nucleotides: TGTGCCAGCAGCGTAGCTACAGGATCTTACGAGCAGTACTTC. It codes for CASSVATGSYEQYF.

The rearrangement joins TRBV29-1 to TRBJ2-1; 8 bases align to TRBD2. The germline V gene has CDR1 SQVTM and CDR2 ANQGSEA. Trimming took 5 bases from V and 2 from J; bases not matched to a gene: 5. The CDR3 length is 14 residues. CDR3 DNA sequence: TGCAGCGTTCTCGGACTAGCTGCCTACAATGAGCAGTTCTTC. It specifies CSVLGLAAYNEQFF.

This rearrangement joins TRBV30 to TRBJ1-2; TRBD1 agrees at 7 bases. The CDR3 is 13 residues long. Trimming removed 5 bases from V and 4 bases from J; junction bases left unmatched: 7. The germline V gene has CDR1 GTSNPN and CDR2 SVGIG (reference sequence). The CDR3 protein is CAWQQGTSYGYTF. The CDR3 DNA reads as TGTGCCTGGCAACAGGGGACGAGCTATGGCTACACCTTC.

The rearrangement uses TRBV2 and TRBJ2-2; possible D gene TRBD2, 5 bases. The germline V gene has CDR1 SNHLY and CDR2 FYNNEI. The V end was cut by 7 bases, the J end by 5 bases, with 11 bases between. The CDR3 consists of 13 residues. The CDR3 reads CASTRTSTGELFF. As DNA, the CDR3 is TGTGCCAGCACCCGAACTAGTACCGGGGAGCTGTTTTTT.

Points on this clone: At one boundary the junction diverges from the germline segment, which might be a read error. The rearrangement uses TRBV5-1 and TRBJ2-7; unclear D gene. Germline V gene lookup returns CDR1 SGHRS and CDR2 YFSETQ. This CDR3 has 13 amino acids. The CDR3 loop is CASSPLTSHEQYF. The CDR3 DNA follows: TGCGCCAGCAGCCCCCTGACCTCCCACGAGCAGTACTTC.

This rearrangement joins TRBV10-3 to TRBJ2-7, with D maybe TRBD1 (5 bases). CDR1 and CDR2 (germline): ENHRY, SYGVKD. V was clipped by 10 bases and J by 3 bases, with 19 bases between them. This CDR3 is 14 amino acids long. The CDR3 DNA is TGTGCCACTTTCCAAGGGGTTACGGACTACGAGCAGTACTTC. Residues: CATFQGVTDYEQYF.

This clone was found once. The rearrangement joins TRBV7-3 to TRBJ2-6; no reliable D call. The CDR3 is made up of 16 amino acids. The ends were cut back, 5 bases at V and 0 bases at J, with 11 bases in the middle. CDR1 is SGHTA, CDR2 FQGTGA, per germline. Here the CDR3 DNA reads TGTGCCAGCAGCCTCCCTGGGCTCTCTGGGGCCAACGTCCTGACTTTC. Translated: CASSLPGLSGANVLTF.

V usage is TRBV28 and J usage is TRBJ1-5; the D is unclear. The germline V gene has CDR1 MDHEN and CDR2 SYDVKM. CDR3 length: 12 residues. V dropped 6 bases and J dropped 8 bases, with 11 bases sitting between them. Here the CDR3 DNA reads TGTGCCAGCAGCCGGCCTGTGGAGCCCCAGCATTTT. Translated, it gives CASSRPVEPQHF.